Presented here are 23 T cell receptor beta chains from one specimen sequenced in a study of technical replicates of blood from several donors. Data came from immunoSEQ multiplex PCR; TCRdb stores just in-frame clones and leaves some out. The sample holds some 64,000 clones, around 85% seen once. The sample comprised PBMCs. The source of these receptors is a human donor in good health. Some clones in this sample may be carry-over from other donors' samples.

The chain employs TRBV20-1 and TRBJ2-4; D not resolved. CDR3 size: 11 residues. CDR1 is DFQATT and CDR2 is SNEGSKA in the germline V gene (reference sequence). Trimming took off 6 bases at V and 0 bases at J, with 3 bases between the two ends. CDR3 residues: CSALAKNIQYF. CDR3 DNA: TGCAGTGCCCTAGCCAAAAACATTCAGTACTTC.

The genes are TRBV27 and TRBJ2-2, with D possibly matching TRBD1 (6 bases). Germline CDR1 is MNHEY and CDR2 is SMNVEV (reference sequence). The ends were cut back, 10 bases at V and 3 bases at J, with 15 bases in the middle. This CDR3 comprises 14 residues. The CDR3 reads CATGATAYTGELFF. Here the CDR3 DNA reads TGTGCCACAGGGGCGACAGCTTACACCGGGGAGCTGTTTTTT.

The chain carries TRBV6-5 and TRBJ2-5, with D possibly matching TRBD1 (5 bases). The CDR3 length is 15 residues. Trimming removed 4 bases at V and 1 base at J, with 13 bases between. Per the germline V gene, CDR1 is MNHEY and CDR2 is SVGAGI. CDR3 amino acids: CASSSPSGRQETQYF. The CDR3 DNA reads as TGTGCCAGCAGTTCCCCCTCAGGGCGCCAAGAGACCCAGTACTTC.

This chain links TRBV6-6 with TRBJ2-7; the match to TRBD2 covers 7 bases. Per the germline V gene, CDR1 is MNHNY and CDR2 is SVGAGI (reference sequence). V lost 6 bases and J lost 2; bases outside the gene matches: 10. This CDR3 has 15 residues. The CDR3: CASRQTPAGAYEQYF. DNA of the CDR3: TGTGCCAGCAGACAGACCCCTGCGGGGGCCTACGAGCAGTACTTC.

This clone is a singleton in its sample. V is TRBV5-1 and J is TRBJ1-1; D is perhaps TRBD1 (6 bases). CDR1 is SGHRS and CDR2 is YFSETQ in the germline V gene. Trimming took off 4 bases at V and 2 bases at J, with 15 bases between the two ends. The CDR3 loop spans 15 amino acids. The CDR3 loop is CASSPGQLLNTEAFF. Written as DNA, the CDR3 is TGCGCCAGCAGCCCAGGACAGCTACTAAACACTGAAGCTTTCTTT.

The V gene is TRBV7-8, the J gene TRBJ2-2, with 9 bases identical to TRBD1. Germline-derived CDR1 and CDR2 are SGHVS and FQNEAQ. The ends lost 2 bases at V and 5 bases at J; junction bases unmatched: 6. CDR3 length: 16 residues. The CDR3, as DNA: TGTGCCAGCAGCTTATTGGGACAGGGCTATACCGGGGAGCTGTTTTTT. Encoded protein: CASSLLGQGYTGELFF.

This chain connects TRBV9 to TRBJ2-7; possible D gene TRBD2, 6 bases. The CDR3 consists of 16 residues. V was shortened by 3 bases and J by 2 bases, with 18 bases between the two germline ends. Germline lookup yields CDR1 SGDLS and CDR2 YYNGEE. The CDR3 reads CASSDGVSGVTYEQYF. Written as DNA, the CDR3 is TGTGCCAGCAGCGACGGAGTTTCGGGAGTAACCTACGAGCAGTACTTC.

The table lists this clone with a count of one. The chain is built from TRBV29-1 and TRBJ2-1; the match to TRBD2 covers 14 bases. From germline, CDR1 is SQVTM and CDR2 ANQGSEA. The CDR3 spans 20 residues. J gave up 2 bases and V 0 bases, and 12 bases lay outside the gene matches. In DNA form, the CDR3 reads TGCAGCGTTGAAGAGACCGGGACTAGCGGGGGTAGGTCGGCCTACAATGAGCAGTTCTTC. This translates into CSVEETGTSGGRSAYNEQFF.

In DNA form, the CDR3 reads TGTGCCAGCAGCCCTCCCCGCGGCGCTGAATCCTACAATGAGCAGTTCTTC. Its translation: CASSPPRGAESYNEQFF. This chain joins TRBV7-9 and TRBJ2-1; D unclear. This CDR3 has 17 amino acids. Trimming cost V 5 bases and J 1 base, with 18 bases left between them. Germline CDR1 is SEHNR and CDR2 is FQNEAQ (reference sequence). The full variable domain, completed using reference TRBV7-9 and TRBJ2-1, is DTGVSQNPRHKITKRGQNVTFRCDPISEHNRLYWYRQTLGQGPEFLTYFQNEAQLEKSRLLSDRFSAERPKGSFSTLEIQRTEQGDSAMYLCASSPPRGAESYNEQFFGPGTRLTVL.

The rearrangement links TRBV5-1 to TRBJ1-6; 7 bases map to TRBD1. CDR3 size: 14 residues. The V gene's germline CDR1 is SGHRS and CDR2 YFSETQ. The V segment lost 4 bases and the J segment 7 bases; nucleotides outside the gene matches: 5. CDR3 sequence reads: CASSAGTENSPLHF. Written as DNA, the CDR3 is TGCGCCAGCAGCGCGGGGACAGAAAATTCACCCCTCCACTTT.

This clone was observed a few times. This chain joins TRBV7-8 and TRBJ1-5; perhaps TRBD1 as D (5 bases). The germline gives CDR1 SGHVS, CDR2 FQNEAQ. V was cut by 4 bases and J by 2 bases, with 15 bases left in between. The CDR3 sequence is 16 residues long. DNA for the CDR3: TGTGCCAGCAGCTCCGGGGGGTGGAATGGCAATCAGCCCCAGCATTTT. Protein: CASSSGGWNGNQPQHF. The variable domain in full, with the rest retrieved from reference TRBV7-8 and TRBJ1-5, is GAGVSQSPRYKVAKRGQDVALRCDPISGHVSLFWYQQALGQGPEFLTYFQNEAQLDKSGLPSDRFFAERPEGSVSTLKIQRTQQEDSAVYLCASSSGGWNGNQPQHFGDGTRLSIL.

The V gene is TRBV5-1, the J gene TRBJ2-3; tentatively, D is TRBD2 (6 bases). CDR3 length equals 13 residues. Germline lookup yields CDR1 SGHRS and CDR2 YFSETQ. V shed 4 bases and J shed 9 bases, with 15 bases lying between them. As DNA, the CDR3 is TGCGCCAGCAGCCCCTCCCCACGGGGGACGCAGTATTTT. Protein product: CASSPSPRGTQYF. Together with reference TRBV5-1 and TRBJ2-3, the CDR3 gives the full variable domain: KAGVTQTPRYLIKTRGQQVTLSCSPISGHRSVSWYQQTPGQGLQFLFEYFSETQRNKGNFPGRFSGRQFSNSRSEMNVSTLELGDSALYLCASSPSPRGTQYFGPGTRLTVL.

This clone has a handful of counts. This chain's CDR3 is CASSWDRGGNQPQHF. DNA of the CDR3: TGTGCCAGCAGTTGGGACAGGGGGGGCAATCAGCCCCAGCATTTT. V and J are TRBV7-9 and TRBJ1-5; 11 bases agree with TRBD1. Germline CDR1 reads SEHNR; CDR2 reads FQNEAQ (reference sequence). The V and J ends lost 6 bases and 2 bases, in that order; junction bases with no gene match: 3. The CDR3 has 15 residues.

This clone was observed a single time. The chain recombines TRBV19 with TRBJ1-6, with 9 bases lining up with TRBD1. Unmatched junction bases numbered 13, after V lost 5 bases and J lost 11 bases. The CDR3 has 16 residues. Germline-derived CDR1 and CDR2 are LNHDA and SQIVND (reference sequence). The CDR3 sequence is CASSVPPGQGWPPLHF. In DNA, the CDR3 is TGTGCCAGTAGTGTTCCCCCGGGACAGGGCTGGCCACCCCTCCACTTT.

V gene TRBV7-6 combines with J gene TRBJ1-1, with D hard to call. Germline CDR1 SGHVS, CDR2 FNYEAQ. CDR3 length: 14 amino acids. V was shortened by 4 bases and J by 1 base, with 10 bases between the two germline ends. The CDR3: CASSSKIPNTEAFF. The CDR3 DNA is TGTGCCAGCAGCTCTAAGATCCCGAACACTGAAGCTTTCTTT.

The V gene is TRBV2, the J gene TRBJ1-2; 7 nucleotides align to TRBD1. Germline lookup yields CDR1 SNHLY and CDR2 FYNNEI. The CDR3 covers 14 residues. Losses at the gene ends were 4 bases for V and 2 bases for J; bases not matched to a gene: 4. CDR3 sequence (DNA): TGTGCCAGCAGTGGTCGGGACAGAAACTATGGCTACACCTTC. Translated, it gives CASSGRDRNYGYTF.

The CDR3 bases are TGTGCCAGCTCACCAGGGTTTCGTAGCAACGAAGCTTTCTTT. Protein product: CASSPGFRSNEAFF. The V gene is TRBV18, the J gene TRBJ1-1; D unresolved. CDR1 and CDR2 from the germline V gene are KGHSH and LQKENI. This CDR3 is 14 amino acids long. V lost 2 bases, J lost 8 bases, and 15 bases lay in between.

CDR3 amino acids: CASASGGARTDTQYF. The DNA of the CDR3 is TGCGCCAGTGCTAGCGGGGGGGCCCGCACAGATACGCAGTATTTT. The chain recombines TRBV4-3 with TRBJ2-3, with 12 bases that match TRBD2. Per germline, CDR1 LGHNA and CDR2 YSLEER. This CDR3 spans 15 amino acids. V dropped 9 bases and J dropped 1; count of bases not matched to a gene: 5.

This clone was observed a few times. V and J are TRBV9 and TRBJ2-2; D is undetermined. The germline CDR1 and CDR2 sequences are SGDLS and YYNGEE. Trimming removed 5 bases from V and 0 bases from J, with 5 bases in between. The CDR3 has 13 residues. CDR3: CASRSTNTGELFF. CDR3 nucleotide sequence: TGTGCCAGCAGGTCAACGAACACCGGGGAGCTGTTTTTT.

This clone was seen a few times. The CDR3 is CASRVSDSPLHF. As DNA, the CDR3 is TGTGCCAGTAGGGTATCGGATTCACCCCTCCACTTT. The J gene is TRBJ1-6, the V gene TRBV19, with D unclear. The V end lost 6 bases, the J end lost 8 bases, and 8 bases lay between the germline ends. CDR1 and CDR2 (germline): LNHDA, SQIVND (reference sequence). The CDR3 has 12 residues. The whole variable domain, remainder taken from reference TRBV19 and TRBJ1-6, is DGGITQSPKYLFRKEGQNVTLSCEQNLNHDAMYWYRQDPGQGLRLIYYSQIVNDFQKGDIAEGYSVSREKKESFPLTVTSAQKNPTAFYLCASRVSDSPLHFGNGTRLTVT.

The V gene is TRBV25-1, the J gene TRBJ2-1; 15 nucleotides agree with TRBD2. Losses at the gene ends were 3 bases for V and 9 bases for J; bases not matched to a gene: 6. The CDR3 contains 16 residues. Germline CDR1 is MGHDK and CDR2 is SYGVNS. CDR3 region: CASSDSGTSGRFEQFF. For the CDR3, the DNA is TGTGCCAGCAGTGACTCAGGGACTAGCGGGAGGTTTGAGCAGTTCTTC. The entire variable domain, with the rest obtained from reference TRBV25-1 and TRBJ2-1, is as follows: EADIYQTPRYLVIGTGKKITLECSQTMGHDKMYWYQQDPGMELHLIHYSYGVNSTEKGDLSSESTVSRIRTEHFPLTLESARPSHTSQYLCASSDSGTSGRFEQFFGPGTRLTVL.

CDR3 bases: TGTGCCAGCAGTTACGCGGGGAGGGCTGAAGCTTTCTTT. As protein: CASSYAGRAEAFF. V gene TRBV6-5 combines with J gene TRBJ1-1; D not certain. Germline V CDR1 and CDR2: MNHEY, SVGAGI. The CDR3 is 13 residues long. The V gene lost 2 bases and the J gene lost 6 bases, with 10 bases spanning the gap.

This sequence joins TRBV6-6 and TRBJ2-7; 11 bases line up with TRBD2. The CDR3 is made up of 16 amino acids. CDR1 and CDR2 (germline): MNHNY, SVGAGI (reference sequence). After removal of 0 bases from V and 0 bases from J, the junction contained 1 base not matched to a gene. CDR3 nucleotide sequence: TGTGCCAGCAGTTACTCTGGGACTAGCGGCTCCTACGAGCAGTACTTC. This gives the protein CASSYSGTSGSYEQYF.